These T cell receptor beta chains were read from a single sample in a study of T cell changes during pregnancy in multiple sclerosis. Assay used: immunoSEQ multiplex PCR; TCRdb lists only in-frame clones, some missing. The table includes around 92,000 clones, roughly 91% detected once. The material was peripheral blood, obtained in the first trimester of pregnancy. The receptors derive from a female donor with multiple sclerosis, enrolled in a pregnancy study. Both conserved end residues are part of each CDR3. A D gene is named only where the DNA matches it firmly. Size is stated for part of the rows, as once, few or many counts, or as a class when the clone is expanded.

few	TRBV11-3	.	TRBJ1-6	CASSLTTSAPLHF	TGTGCCAGCAGCTTAACTACCTCCGCACCCCTCCACTTT
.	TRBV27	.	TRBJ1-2	CASSSRRAQGTF	TGTGCCAGCAGTTCCCGCCGCGCCCAGGGTACCTTC
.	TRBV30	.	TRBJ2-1	CAWSVGGLLGLDEQFF	TGTGCCTGGAGTGTCGGGGGTCTCCTCGGGTTGGATGAGCAGTTCTTC
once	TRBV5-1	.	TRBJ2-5	CASSLVWGQHQETQYF	TGCGCCAGCAGCTTGGTTTGGGGGCAGCATCAAGAGACCCAGTACTTC
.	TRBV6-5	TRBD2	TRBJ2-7	CASSLETSGIYEQYF	TGTGCCAGCAGTCTGGAAACTAGCGGTATCTACGAGCAGTACTTC
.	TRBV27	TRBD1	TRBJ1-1	CASSSPGQLGVAFF	TGTGCCAGCAGTTCCCCGGGACAGTTAGGGGTAGCTTTCTTT
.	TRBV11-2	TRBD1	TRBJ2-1	CASRYGTGYEQFF	TGTGCCAGCAGGTATGGGACAGGGTACGAGCAGTTCTTC
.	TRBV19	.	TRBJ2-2	CASSKTDLTGELFF	TGTGCCAGTAGTAAGACAGATCTCACCGGGGAGCTGTTTTTT
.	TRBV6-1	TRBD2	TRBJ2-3	CASSEASAGGRTDTQYF	TGTGCCAGCAGTGAAGCTTCAGCGGGGGGGCGTACAGATACGCAGTATTTT
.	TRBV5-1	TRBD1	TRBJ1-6	CASRGQGGESPLHF	TGCGCCAGCAGGGGACAGGGGGGAGAATCACCCCTCCACTTT
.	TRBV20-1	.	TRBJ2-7	CSASPGDEQYF	TGCAGTGCTAGCCCAGGGGACGAGCAGTACTTC
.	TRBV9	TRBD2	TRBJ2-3	CASSVGVAGNTDTQYF	TGTGCCAGCAGCGTAGGGGTAGCGGGGAACACAGATACGCAGTATTTT
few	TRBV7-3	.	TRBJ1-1	CASSLTKFGEAFF	TGTGCCAGCAGCTTAACGAAGTTCGGTGAAGCTTTCTTT
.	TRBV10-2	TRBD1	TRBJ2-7	CASRDGQGGEQYF	TGCGCCAGCAGGGACGGACAGGGCGGCGAGCAGTACTTC